Included here is one T cell receptor beta chain sequence, with context. CDR1 and CDR2 from the germline V gene are SGHNT and YYREEE (reference sequence). The CDR3 loop spans 16 amino acids. The J segment lost 7 bases and the V segment lost 3 bases, leaving 15 bases of the junction unmatched. Patients in Seattle were enrolled during active infection, then followed longitudinally. The data are from a study of blood T cell repertoires in COVID-19. Study context: PBMCs, B-cell-depleted T cells, or T cells provided the cDNA or gDNA that made up the material.

Only in-frame clones appear in the TCRdb table, and some are missing; sequencing was by immunoSEQ multiplex PCR. The sample includes over 200,000 clones, 83% seen only once; the top ten take 1.3%. The sample taken for sequencing was peripheral blood. This receptor was obtained from a woman aged 25 to 45 with COVID-19, enrolled during active disease. The V call is TRBV5-4, the J call TRBJ1-2, with 7 bases matching TRBD1. This chain's CDR3 is CASSSQTTDREGGYTF. In DNA form, the CDR3 reads TGTGCCAGCAGCTCCCAAACTACAGACAGGGAAGGTGGCTACACCTTC.